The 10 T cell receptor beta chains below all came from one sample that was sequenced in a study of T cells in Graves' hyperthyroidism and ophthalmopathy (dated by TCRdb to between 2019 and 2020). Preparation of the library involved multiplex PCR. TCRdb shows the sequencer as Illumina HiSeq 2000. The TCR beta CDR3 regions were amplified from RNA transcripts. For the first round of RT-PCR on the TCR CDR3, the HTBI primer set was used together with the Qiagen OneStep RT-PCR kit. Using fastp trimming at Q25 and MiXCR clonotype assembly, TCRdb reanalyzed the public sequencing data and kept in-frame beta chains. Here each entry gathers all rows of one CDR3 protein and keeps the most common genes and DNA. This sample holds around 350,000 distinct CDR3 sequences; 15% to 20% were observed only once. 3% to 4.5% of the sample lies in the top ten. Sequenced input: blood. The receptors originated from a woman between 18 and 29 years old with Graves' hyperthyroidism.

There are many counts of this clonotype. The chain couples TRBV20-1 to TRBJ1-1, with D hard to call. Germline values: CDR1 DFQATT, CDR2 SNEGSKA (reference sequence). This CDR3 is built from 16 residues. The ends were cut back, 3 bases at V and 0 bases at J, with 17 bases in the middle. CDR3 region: CSARDPTAVMNTEAFF. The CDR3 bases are TGCAGTGCTAGGGACCCAACAGCTGTCATGAACACTGAAGCTTTCTTT.

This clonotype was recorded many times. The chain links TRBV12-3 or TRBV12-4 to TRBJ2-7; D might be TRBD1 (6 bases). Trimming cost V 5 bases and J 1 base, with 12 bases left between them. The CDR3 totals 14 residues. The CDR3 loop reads CASSPGVGSYEQYF. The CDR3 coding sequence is TGTGCCAGCAGTCCAGGGGTCGGGTCCTACGAGCAGTACTTC.

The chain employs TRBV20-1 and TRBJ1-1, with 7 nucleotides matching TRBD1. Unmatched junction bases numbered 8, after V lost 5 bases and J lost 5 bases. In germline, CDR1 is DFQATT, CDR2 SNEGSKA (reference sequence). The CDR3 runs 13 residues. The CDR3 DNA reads TGCAGTGCTTTGAGGGGGCGGCGGACTGAAGCTTTCTTT. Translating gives CSALRGRRTEAFF.

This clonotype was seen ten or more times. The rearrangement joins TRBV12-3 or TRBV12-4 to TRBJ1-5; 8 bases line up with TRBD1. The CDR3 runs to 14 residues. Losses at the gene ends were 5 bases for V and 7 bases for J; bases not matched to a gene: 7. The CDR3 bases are TGTGCCAGCAGTCCCTCAGGGGGCCGGCAGCCCCAGCATTTT. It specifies CASSPSGGRQPQHF.

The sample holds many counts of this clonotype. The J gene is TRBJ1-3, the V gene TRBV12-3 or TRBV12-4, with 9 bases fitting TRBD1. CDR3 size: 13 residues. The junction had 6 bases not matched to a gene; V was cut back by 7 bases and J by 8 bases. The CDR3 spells CASIRTGADTIYF. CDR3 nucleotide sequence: TGTGCCAGCATTCGGACAGGGGCTGACACCATATATTTT.

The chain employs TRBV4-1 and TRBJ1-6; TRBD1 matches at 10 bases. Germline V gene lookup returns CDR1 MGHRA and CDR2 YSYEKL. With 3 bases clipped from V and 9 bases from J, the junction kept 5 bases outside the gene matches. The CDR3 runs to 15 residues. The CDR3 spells CASSHSGTGVSPLHF. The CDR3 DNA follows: TGCGCCAGCAGCCATTCCGGGACAGGGGTTTCACCCCTCCACTTT.

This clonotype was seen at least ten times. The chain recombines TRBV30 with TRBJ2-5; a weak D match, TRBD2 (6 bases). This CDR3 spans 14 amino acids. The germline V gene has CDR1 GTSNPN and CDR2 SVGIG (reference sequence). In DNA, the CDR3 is TGTGCTGGGCGGGGCCTACCCGGCTGGGAGACCCAGTACTTC. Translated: CAGRGLPGWETQYF. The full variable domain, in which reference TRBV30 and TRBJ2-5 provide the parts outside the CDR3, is SQTIHQWPATLVQPVGSPLSLECTVEGTSNPNLYWYRQAAGRGLQLLFYSVGIGQISSEVPQNLSASRPQDRQFILSSKKLLLSDSGFYLCAGRGLPGWETQYFGPGTRLLVL.

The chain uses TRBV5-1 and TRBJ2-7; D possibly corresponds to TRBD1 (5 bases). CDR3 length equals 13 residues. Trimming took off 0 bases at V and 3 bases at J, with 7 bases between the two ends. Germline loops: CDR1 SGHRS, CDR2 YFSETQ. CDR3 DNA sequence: TGCGCCAGCAGCTTGGGGGGCCGCTACGAGCAGTACTTC. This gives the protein CASSLGGRYEQYF.

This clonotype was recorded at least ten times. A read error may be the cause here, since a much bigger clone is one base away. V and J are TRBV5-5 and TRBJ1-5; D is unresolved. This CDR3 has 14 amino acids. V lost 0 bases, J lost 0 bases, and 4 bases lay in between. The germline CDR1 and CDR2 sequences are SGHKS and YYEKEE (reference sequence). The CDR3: CASSLEVSNQPQHF. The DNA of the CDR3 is TGTGCCAGCAGCTTGGAGGTTAGCAATCAGCCCCAGCATTTT.

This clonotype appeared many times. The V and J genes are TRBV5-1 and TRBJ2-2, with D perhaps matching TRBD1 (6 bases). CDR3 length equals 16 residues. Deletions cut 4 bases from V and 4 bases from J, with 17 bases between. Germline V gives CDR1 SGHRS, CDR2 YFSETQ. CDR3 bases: TGCGCCAGCAGCCCCCCGACAGGACTTAGCACCGGGGAGCTGTTTTTT. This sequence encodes CASSPPTGLSTGELFF.